These T cell receptor beta chains were read from a single sample in a study of cytomegalovirus exposure and HLA in healthy donors. The repertoire was sequenced with immunoSEQ multiplex PCR; TCRdb's copy has only in-frame clones and lacks some. The table has 120,000 or so clones, around 72% seen once; the top ten hold less than 9.5%. Sequencing was done on a sample of PBMCs. These receptor sequences come from a woman in her fifties or sixties in good health and CMV-seropositive. Both conserved end residues are part of each CDR3. The order of the fields is D gene, clone size, CDR3 length, J gene, V gene, CDR3 protein, CDR3 DNA. The D gene is left open where the match is weak. Rows may omit the clone size; those that give it use once, few, many or a size class.

D gene: NA; clone size: NA; CDR3 length: 15; J gene: TRBJ1-2; V gene: TRBV19; CDR3 protein: CASSIVRGATYGYTF; CDR3 DNA: TGTGCCAGTAGTATAGTGCGGGGGGCCACATATGGCTACACCTTC
D gene: NA; clone size: few; CDR3 length: 12; J gene: TRBJ1-1; V gene: TRBV5-4; CDR3 protein: CASSRPGTEAFF; CDR3 DNA: TGTGCCAGCAGCCGCCCGGGAACTGAAGCTTTCTTT
D gene: NA; clone size: NA; CDR3 length: 15; J gene: TRBJ2-3; V gene: TRBV6-6; CDR3 protein: CASRDSNRGTDTQYF; CDR3 DNA: TGTGCCAGCAGGGACAGCAACAGGGGCACAGATACGCAGTATTTT
D gene: TRBD1; clone size: NA; CDR3 length: 15; J gene: TRBJ2-2; V gene: TRBV5-1; CDR3 protein: CASSGQGPNTGELFF; CDR3 DNA: TGCGCCAGCAGCGGACAGGGTCCGAACACCGGGGAGCTGTTTTTT
D gene: NA; clone size: NA; CDR3 length: 13; J gene: TRBJ1-2; V gene: TRBV4-2; CDR3 protein: CASSQGREDGYTF; CDR3 DNA: TGTGCCAGCAGCCAAGGCAGGGAGGATGGCTACACCTTC
D gene: NA; clone size: few; CDR3 length: 16; J gene: TRBJ1-1; V gene: TRBV6-5; CDR3 protein: CASSYSGRDGDTEAFF; CDR3 DNA: TGTGCCAGCAGTTACTCGGGGCGGGACGGGGACACTGAAGCTTTCTTT
D gene: NA; clone size: NA; CDR3 length: 16; J gene: TRBJ1-6; V gene: TRBV27; CDR3 protein: CASSLFRTRANSPLHF; CDR3 DNA: TGTGCCAGCAGTTTATTCCGGACTCGGGCTAATTCACCCCTCCACTTT
D gene: NA; clone size: many; CDR3 length: 15; J gene: TRBJ2-6; V gene: TRBV19; CDR3 protein: CASSMQASGANVLTF; CDR3 DNA: TGTGCCAGTAGTATGCAGGCCTCTGGGGCCAACGTCCTGACTTTC
D gene: TRBD1; clone size: NA; CDR3 length: 16; J gene: TRBJ1-2; V gene: TRBV5-1; CDR3 protein: CASGLGGQGSGYGYTF; CDR3 DNA: TGCGCCAGCGGCTTGGGGGGACAGGGATCCGGCTATGGCTACACCTTC
D gene: TRBD1; clone size: NA; CDR3 length: 14; J gene: TRBJ2-7; V gene: TRBV2; CDR3 protein: CASSVGTGTYEQYF; CDR3 DNA: TGTGCCAGCAGTGTTGGGACAGGTACCTACGAGCAGTACTTC
D gene: NA; clone size: NA; CDR3 length: 15; J gene: TRBJ1-2; V gene: TRBV12-2; CDR3 protein: CASRLIQGETHGYTF; CDR3 DNA: TGTGCAAGTCGCTTAATACAGGGAGAAACGCATGGCTACACCTTC
D gene: NA; clone size: few; CDR3 length: 13; J gene: TRBJ1-1; V gene: TRBV7-2; CDR3 protein: CASSLARETEAFF; CDR3 DNA: TGTGCCAGCAGCTTAGCGCGGGAGACTGAAGCTTTCTTT
D gene: NA; clone size: NA; CDR3 length: 15; J gene: TRBJ2-3; V gene: TRBV5-1; CDR3 protein: CASSFVSAGTDTQYF; CDR3 DNA: TGCGCCAGCAGCTTTGTCAGCGCGGGCACAGATACGCAGTATTTT
D gene: NA; clone size: NA; CDR3 length: 15; J gene: TRBJ2-3; V gene: TRBV10-3; CDR3 protein: CAISDQGSSTDTQYF; CDR3 DNA: TGTGCCATCAGCGACCAGGGATCTAGCACAGATACGCAGTATTTT